Described below is a single T cell receptor (beta chain) sequence and its context. Its cognate antigen has yet to be identified. No clone much larger than this one lies a single base away; base qualities are absent. This sample was included in a study of post-analysis software for immune sequencing data (dated by TCRdb to between 2014 and 2017). General notes on the study: The recorded disease courses included relapsing-remitting, secondary progressive and progressive-relapsing multiple sclerosis, and some patients had no subtype annotation. A subset of samples was prepared in parallel using single-end sample barcoding, then pooled and co-amplified after Illumina adapter ligation. The patient repertoires were set against 11 previously published healthy control repertoires from donors whose ages ranged from 6 to 25 years. What the work shows at the level of the full study, not this receptor alone: The multiple sclerosis patient group was slightly younger than the control group. Significantly lower normalized Chao1 diversity was found in multiple sclerosis patients than in controls, suggesting substantial peripheral T-cell clonal expansion. Direct clustering with F measure showed strong co-clustering of samples prepared in the same batch, prompting a batch-effect correction.

The receptor library was made with PCR. TCRdb shows the sequencer as Illumina HiSeq 2500. To reduce PCR and sequencing biases, unique molecular identifiers were incorporated into the TCR beta cDNA libraries. Every 1 to 10 million input T cells yielded 500,000 or so cDNA molecules, meaning each molecule approximated one T cell. Patient libraries were prepared and sequenced with the same protocol used for the earlier healthy control dataset. Within a given batch, samples were prepared together, multiplexed and sequenced on the same HiSeq lane. Regarding the original processing steps: MIGEC was used to process the raw barcoded reads, and molecular identifier groups with only a single read were discarded before consensus assembly and CDR3 extraction. VDJtools was used for post-analysis of the clonotype tables, with diversity normalized by down-sampling every dataset to the smallest sample size. To correct batch-related cross-sample contamination, repertoire overlap clustering matched CDR3 amino acid sequences but not nucleotide sequences. TCRdb took the public reads, trimmed them with fastp at Q25, ran MiXCR for clone calling and kept in-frame beta chains. For every CDR3 protein sequence, its rows merge into one entry that carries the most common genes and DNA. It is TCRdb's table, rather than the study itself, that gives the V and J calls and clone size. Across this sample there are fewer than 600,000 distinct CDR3 sequences, with 45% seen only once. The ten largest make up around an eighth of the sample.

To demonstrate the VDJtools post-analysis software, TCR beta repertoires were profiled from the peripheral blood of 10 to 15 young patients with multiple sclerosis. The patients with multiple sclerosis were children and adolescents between roughly 6 and 15 years of age. Specimen: blood. This TCR derives from a girl under 18 with multiple sclerosis.

The DNA sequence follows: TGTGCCAGCAGTTCTATGGGGACCCTGTTTCGCTACGAGCAGTACTTC. This is translated as CASSSMGTLFRYEQYF. This chain joins TRBV28 to TRBJ2-7; the D element might be TRBD1 or TRBD2, as each aligns at 5 bases. From the germline V gene, CDR1 is MDHEN and CDR2 is SYDVKM. The V end loses 4 bases and the J end loses 3 bases, and a stretch of 19 bases separates them. The CDR3 contains 16 residues, cysteine and phenylalanine counted. The entry retains the CDR3 DNA only, 48 bases that are in frame from base 1.